These 28 T cell receptor beta chains came from one sample sequenced in a study of blood T cell repertoires in COVID-19. Profiled with immunoSEQ multiplex PCR; TCRdb holds only in-frame clones, not every one. Here the sample spans some 39,000 clones, 90% being singletons. Sequencing input: peripheral blood. The receptors were gathered from a human donor in a cohort sampled during active COVID-19.

This clone was picked up one time. The chain carries TRBV7-6 and TRBJ1-3; TRBD1 agrees at 7 bases. The CDR3 runs 19 residues. Germline values: CDR1 SGHVS, CDR2 FNYEAQ. With 5 bases clipped from V and 0 bases from J, the junction kept 16 bases outside the gene matches. The CDR3 here is CASSLRDRVYSTSGNTIYF. For the CDR3, the DNA is TGTGCCAGCAGCCTCCGGGACAGAGTTTACTCGACCTCTGGAAACACCATATATTTT.

The V call is TRBV19, the J call TRBJ2-4; TRBD2 aligns across 7 bases. Germline CDR1 reads LNHDA; CDR2 reads SQIVND (reference sequence). The CDR3 runs 16 residues. Trimming at V came to 6 bases and at J to 1 base, leaving 9 bases not matched to a gene. The CDR3 DNA reads as TGTGCCAGTAGGGAGTTGGGGGGGGAGGCCAAAAACATTCAGTACTTC. Protein sequence: CASRELGGEAKNIQYF.

This chain connects TRBV24-1 to TRBJ2-7; TRBD2 might be the D (6 bases). Germline lookup yields CDR1 KGHDR and CDR2 SFDVKD. The V gene lost 4 bases and the J gene lost 5 bases, with 17 bases spanning the gap. The CDR3 has 15 amino acids. CDR3 protein: CATSEGGAGPHEQYF. Written as DNA, the CDR3 is TGTGCCACCAGTGAAGGTGGTGCGGGGCCCCACGAGCAGTACTTC.

The V call is TRBV7-7, the J call TRBJ2-5; D ambiguous. Germline V lookup: CDR1 SSHAT, CDR2 FNYEAQ (reference sequence). CDR3 size: 13 residues. V dropped 8 bases and J dropped 1 base, with 11 bases sitting between them. For the CDR3, the DNA is TGTGCCAGCGCCATACGGGTCCAAGAGACCCAGTACTTC. Translating gives CASAIRVQETQYF.

This chain joins TRBV5-4 and TRBJ1-2, with D perhaps matching TRBD1 (6 bases). Trimming removed 5 bases at V and 7 bases at J, with 15 bases between. CDR1 is SGHNT, CDR2 YYREEE, per germline (reference sequence). The CDR3 consists of 13 residues. CDR3 nucleotides: TGTGCCAGCAGGCCCTCAGGGGCCGGTGGCTACACCTTC. This gives the protein CASRPSGAGGYTF. Filled out from reference TRBV5-4 and TRBJ1-2, the complete variable domain reads ETGVTQSPTHLIKTRGQQVTLRCSSQSGHNTVSWYQQALGQGPQFIFQYYREEENGRGNFPPRFSGLQFPNYSSELNVNALELDDSALYLCASRPSGAGGYTFGSGTRLTVV.

CDR3 bases: TGTGCCAGCAGCCGTAGCAGGGTTATGAACACTGAAGCTTTCTTT. Protein sequence: CASSRSRVMNTEAFF. The chain carries TRBV11-1 and TRBJ1-1; D is perhaps TRBD1 (5 bases). Germline V lookup: CDR1 SGHAT, CDR2 FQDESV (reference sequence). The V end lost 5 bases, the J end lost 0 bases, and 13 bases lay between the germline ends. The CDR3 consists of 15 residues.

This chain links TRBV6-5 with TRBJ2-7; TRBD2 matches 9 bases. The CDR3 runs to 13 residues. Germline CDR1 is MNHEY and CDR2 is SVGAGI. V trimming: 8 bases; J trimming: 1 base; junction bases outside the gene matches: 3. CDR3 region: CASRLAASYEQYF. DNA for the CDR3: TGTGCCAGCCGACTAGCGGCTTCCTACGAGCAGTACTTC.

This clone is a singleton in its sample. The chain couples TRBV4-3 to TRBJ1-2; 7 bases agree with TRBD1. Germline assignment: CDR1 LGHNA and CDR2 YSLEER. J gave up 4 bases and V 3 bases, and 14 bases lay outside the gene matches. The CDR3 has 17 amino acids. The CDR3 DNA reads TGCGCCAGCAGCCACGACAGGGAGGTCGGGACTGGCTATGGCTACACCTTC. Translated, it gives CASSHDREVGTGYGYTF.

The V gene is TRBV5-1, the J gene TRBJ2-2, with D maybe TRBD1 (5 bases). The V end lost 4 bases, the J end lost 1 base, and 11 bases lay between the germline ends. Germline lookup yields CDR1 SGHRS and CDR2 YFSETQ. This CDR3 has 15 residues. The CDR3 reads CASSPGHQNTGELFF. The CDR3 DNA follows: TGCGCCAGCAGCCCCGGACACCAGAACACCGGGGAGCTGTTTTTT.

The rearrangement links TRBV6-2 or TRBV6-3 to TRBJ1-1; possibly TRBD1 for D (5 bases). Germline V gives CDR1 MNHEY, CDR2 SVGEGT. The CDR3 is 18 amino acids. V was cut by 2 bases and J by 0 bases, with 19 bases left in between. This CDR3 reads CASSYLLRGANLNTEAFF. In DNA, the CDR3 is TGTGCCAGCAGTTACCTCCTTAGGGGTGCTAACCTGAACACTGAAGCTTTCTTT.

The rearrangement uses TRBV2 and TRBJ1-6; D is perhaps TRBD1 (5 bases). The ends were cut back, 8 bases at V and 8 bases at J, with 16 bases in the middle. The CDR3 consists of 14 residues. CDR1 SNHLY and CDR2 FYNNEI come from the germline V gene. The CDR3 here is CASVPGLRDSPLHF. The CDR3 DNA reads as TGTGCCAGCGTACCGGGACTTAGGGATTCACCCCTCCACTTT. The variable domain in full, with the rest retrieved from reference TRBV2 and TRBJ1-6, is EPEVTQTPSHQVTQMGQEVILRCVPISNHLYFYWYRQILGQKVEFLVSFYNNEISEKSEIFDDQFSVERPDGSNFTLKIRSTKLEDSAMYFCASVPGLRDSPLHFGNGTRLTVT.

This chain links TRBV6-5 with TRBJ1-4; D call uncertain. Trimming took off 5 bases at V and 5 bases at J, with 15 bases between the two ends. Germline V lookup: CDR1 MNHEY, CDR2 SVGAGI. This CDR3 has 15 residues. The CDR3, as DNA: TGTGCCAGCAGTCTAGCGCCGGGTTCAAATGAAAAACTGTTTTTT. Residues: CASSLAPGSNEKLFF.

The chain recombines TRBV23-1 with TRBJ1-1, with TRBD1 as a possible D gene (5 bases). TRBV23-1 counts as an open reading frame of uncertain function. Trimming removed 6 bases from V and 5 bases from J, with 13 bases in between. The CDR3 covers 13 residues. This CDR3 is CASSCRGGTEAFF. Here the CDR3 DNA reads TGCGCCAGCAGCTGCCGGGGGGGGACTGAAGCTTTCTTT.

The chain has TRBV18 and TRBJ1-2, with 8 bases lining up with TRBD1. Per the germline V gene, CDR1 is KGHSH and CDR2 is LQKENI. This CDR3 has 15 amino acids. J was trimmed by 2 bases and V by 4 bases; bases with no gene match: 6. The CDR3 loop reads CASSLRQGANYGYTF. CDR3 DNA: TGTGCCAGCTCACTGAGGCAGGGGGCCAACTATGGCTACACCTTC.

This clone came up once. V gene TRBV18 combines with J gene TRBJ2-7; D possibly corresponds to TRBD2 (5 bases). Germline V gives CDR1 KGHSH, CDR2 LQKENI. Trimming cost V 1 base and J 11 bases, with 12 bases left between them. This CDR3 comprises 12 residues. This chain's CDR3 is CASSPRPGEEYF. CDR3 nucleotide sequence: TGTGCCAGCTCACCACGACCCGGGGAAGAGTACTTC.

The CDR3 nucleotides read TGTGCCAGCAGCCAAGATTCCCAGATTACGTTTTTT. Encoded protein: CASSQDSQITFF. The rearrangement joins TRBV3-1 (or the pseudogene TRBV3-2) to TRBJ1-4, with D uncertain. Germline V gene sequence: CDR1 LGHDT, CDR2 YNNKEL (reference sequence). This CDR3 comprises 12 residues. The V end lost 0 bases, the J end lost 16 bases, and 12 bases lay between the germline ends.

The genes are TRBV6-1 and TRBJ2-1; 11 nucleotides agree with TRBD2. This CDR3 comprises 16 residues. The V and J ends lost 2 bases and 7 bases, in that order; junction bases with no gene match: 7. Germline V lookup: CDR1 MNHNS, CDR2 SASEGT. The CDR3, as DNA: TGTGCCAGCAGTGAACGACTAGCGGGGTTGGGGAATGAGCAGTTCTTC. It encodes CASSERLAGLGNEQFF.

V and J are TRBV19 and TRBJ2-2, with D tentatively TRBD1 (5 bases). Germline lookup yields CDR1 LNHDA and CDR2 SQIVND (reference sequence). V dropped 4 bases and J dropped 4 bases, with 10 bases sitting between them. The CDR3 consists of 14 residues. The CDR3 DNA follows: TGTGCCAGTAGTACCCAGGGTGGCACCGGGGAGCTGTTTTTT. This encodes CASSTQGGTGELFF.

This chain connects TRBV4-1 to TRBJ1-6; 11 bases match TRBD1. Trimming cost V 0 bases and J 0 bases; bases outside gene matches: 4. The CDR3 is made up of 19 amino acids. Germline V CDR1 and CDR2: MGHRA, YSYEKL. CDR3 DNA: TGCGCCAGCAGCCAAGACTGGGGGACAGGGGGCTCCTATAATTCACCCCTCCACTTT. It encodes CASSQDWGTGGSYNSPLHF.

The count of this clone is one. The J gene is TRBJ1-6, the V gene TRBV7-8, with a possible D match to TRBD1 (5 bases). The CDR3 has 14 residues. V lost 5 bases and J lost 6, with 11 bases in between. Germline V gene lookup returns CDR1 SGHVS and CDR2 FQNEAQ. CDR3 nucleotide sequence: TGTGCCAGCAGCACTTCCAGGGTTAATTCACCCCTCCACTTT. Its protein product is CASSTSRVNSPLHF.

V and J are TRBV7-2 and TRBJ2-5; 8 nucleotides agree with TRBD2. The J segment lost 5 bases and the V segment lost 1 base, leaving 12 bases of the junction unmatched. The CDR3 is 17 residues long. CDR1 and CDR2 (germline): SGHTA, FQGNSA. The CDR3 region has the DNA TGTGCCAGCAGCTTAGTTTACGGGGGGGCTCTAAAGGAGACCCAGTACTTC. Translation gives CASSLVYGGALKETQYF.

The rearrangement joins TRBV27 to TRBJ2-7; D possibly corresponds to TRBD1 (6 bases). V gave up 2 bases and J gave up 2 bases, with 10 bases separating them. CDR1 and CDR2 (germline): MNHEY, SMNVEV (reference sequence). The CDR3 is 14 amino acids. This chain's CDR3 is CASSLGQGTYEQYF. The DNA of the CDR3 is TGTGCCAGCAGTTTAGGTCAGGGGACCTACGAGCAGTACTTC.

The V gene is TRBV7-8, the J gene TRBJ1-3, with D possibly being TRBD1 (6 bases). V lost 4 bases to trimming and J lost 0 bases, with 13 bases between them. The CDR3 has 16 amino acids. CDR1 is SGHVS, CDR2 FQNEAQ, per germline. This chain's CDR3 is CASSSNRVSSGNTIYF. CDR3 sequence (DNA): TGTGCCAGCAGCTCGAACAGGGTGAGCTCTGGAAACACCATATATTTT.

The rearrangement uses TRBV9 and TRBJ2-6, with D possibly being TRBD2 (6 bases). V lost 3 bases, J lost 0 bases, and 19 bases lay in between. Germline V gene data show CDR1 as SGDLS and CDR2 as YYNGEE. CDR3 length: 19 amino acids. The CDR3 region is CASSGDGGIHSSGANVLTF. In DNA, the CDR3 is TGTGCCAGCAGCGGGGACGGAGGGATTCACTCCTCTGGGGCCAACGTCCTGACTTTC. Based on the CDR3 plus reference TRBV9 and TRBJ2-6, the full variable domain is DSGVTQTPKHLITATGQRVTLRCSPRSGDLSVYWYQQSLDQGLQFLIQYYNGEERAKGNILERFSAQQFPDLHSELNLSSLELGDSALYFCASSGDGGIHSSGANVLTFGAGSRLTVL.

The chain is built from TRBV7-2 and TRBJ2-5, with TRBD1 as a possible D gene (6 bases). From germline, CDR1 is SGHTA and CDR2 FQGNSA. The CDR3 sequence is 14 residues long. The V and J ends lost 2 bases and 0 bases respectively, with 7 bases between them. In DNA, the CDR3 is TGTGCCAGCAGCTTATGGACAGACCAAGAGACCCAGTACTTC. This sequence encodes CASSLWTDQETQYF.

This clone was recorded once. The rearrangement uses TRBV7-2 and TRBJ1-3; the D gene is possibly TRBD1 (6 bases). The CDR3 is made up of 15 amino acids. Trimming took off 2 bases at V and 2 bases at J, with 10 bases between the two ends. CDR1 is SGHTA, CDR2 FQGNSA, per germline. CDR3 sequence: CASSLTGTPGNTIYF. The CDR3 DNA follows: TGTGCCAGCAGCTTAACCGGGACACCTGGAAACACCATATATTTT.

The CDR3 DNA sequence: TGTGCCAGCAGCTACCGAAAAGGGGGGGCCACTGAAGCTTTCTTT. This gives the protein CASSYRKGGATEAFF. V and J are TRBV5-6 and TRBJ1-1; maybe TRBD1 (6 bases). The ends were cut back, 3 bases at V and 4 bases at J, with 16 bases in the middle. CDR3 size: 15 residues. Germline V lookup: CDR1 SGHDT, CDR2 YYEEEE.

The chain links TRBV14 to TRBJ2-7; 9 positions agree with TRBD1. The CDR3 extends over 15 amino acids. Looked up from germline, CDR1 is SGHDN and CDR2 is FVKESK. V lost 4 bases, J lost 6 bases, and 10 bases stayed unmatched. The CDR3 region is CASSRGTGSWFEQYF. The CDR3 DNA follows: TGTGCCAGCAGCCGAGGGACAGGGAGCTGGTTCGAGCAGTACTTC.